One T cell receptor beta chain is described in this entry. Its antigen is not known. Time point noted: newly diagnosed GD, antithyroid drugs for less than 3 months. Following extraction of RNA from PBMCs, that RNA was used to make the TCR library. Graves' disease diagnosis relied on American Thyroid Association guidelines. This sample stems from a study of regulatory T cells in long-lasting Graves disease. Study results and caveats: With persistent disease, TRBV28, TRBJ1-2 and TRBJ2-5 were the favored segments.

The junction had 10 bases not matched to a gene; V was cut back by 4 bases and J by 2 bases. The CDR3 sequence is 17 residues long. Germline CDR1 and CDR2: LGHNA and YSLEER. The authors built TCR beta libraries using iRepertoire HTBI primers and Arm-PCR of CDR3 regions. TCRdb reanalysed the multiplex PCR reads using MiXCR and keeps one entry per CDR3 protein. The data hold approximately 250,000 distinct CDR3 sequences, with 15% to 20% observed a single time. The starting material was peripheral blood mononuclear cells (PBMCs), obtained at new diagnosis, from a patient treated with antithyroid drugs. The rearrangement links TRBV4-3 to TRBJ2-3; TRBD2 matches at 9 bases. The receptor comes from a female donor with Graves disease. CDR3 sequence reads: CASSLEASGKNTDTQYF. CDR3 sequence (DNA): TGCGCCAGCAGCCTAGAGGCTAGCGGGAAGAACACAGATACGCAGTATTTT.